Listed below are T cell receptor beta chains from one sample, sequenced in a study of CD8 T cells in Susac syndrome. One entry per CDR3 protein, called by TCRdb with MiXCR from the immunoSEQ multiplex PCR reads. The sample yields 130,000 to 150,000 distinct CDR3 sequences, roughly 94% seen once. The sequenced sample consisted of CD8+ T cells from PBMCs. These receptors originate from a human donor in good health. CDR3s include the opening cysteine and the closing phenylalanine or tryptophan. Each record gives: V gene, J gene, clone size, D gene, CDR3 protein, CDR3 DNA. The D gene is left open where the match is weak. Size is omitted from some rows. Given values are once, few, many or a class for expanded clones.

v_gene: TRBV4-1; j_gene: TRBJ2-7; abundance: few; d_gene: TRBD1; CDR3aa: CASSQALGGIYEQYF; CDR3nt: TGCGCCAGCAGCCAAGCCTTAGGGGGCATCTACGAGCAGTACTTC
v_gene: TRBV29-1; j_gene: TRBJ2-5; abundance: once; d_gene: TRBD2; CDR3aa: CSVEELAGETQYF; CDR3nt: TGCAGCGTTGAAGAGCTAGCGGGAGAGACCCAGTACTTC
v_gene: TRBV5-4; j_gene: TRBJ1-1; abundance: .; d_gene: .; CDR3aa: CASRGASTEAFF; CDR3nt: TGTGCCAGCAGGGGAGCGAGCACTGAAGCTTTCTTT
v_gene: TRBV27; j_gene: TRBJ2-5; abundance: .; d_gene: TRBD2; CDR3aa: CASSLSSRTSGREETQYF; CDR3nt: TGTGCCAGCAGTTTATCTTCCCGTACTAGCGGCAGGGAAGAGACCCAGTACTTC
v_gene: TRBV27; j_gene: TRBJ2-3; abundance: .; d_gene: .; CDR3aa: CASSLSPSSTDTQYF; CDR3nt: TGTGCCAGCAGTCTCAGCCCTAGCAGCACAGATACGCAGTATTTT
v_gene: TRBV9; j_gene: TRBJ2-3; abundance: .; d_gene: .; CDR3aa: CASSVESGALDTQYF; CDR3nt: TGTGCCAGCAGCGTAGAGTCGGGGGCTTTAGATACGCAGTATTTT
v_gene: TRBV27; j_gene: TRBJ2-2; abundance: .; d_gene: .; CDR3aa: CASSFGVGELFF; CDR3nt: TGTGCCAGCAGTTTTGGCGTCGGGGAGCTGTTTTTT
v_gene: TRBV15; j_gene: TRBJ2-7; abundance: .; d_gene: .; CDR3aa: CATSSATGESSYEQYF; CDR3nt: TGTGCCACCAGCAGCGCCACTGGCGAGAGCTCCTACGAGCAGTACTTC
v_gene: TRBV14; j_gene: TRBJ1-1; abundance: .; d_gene: .; CDR3aa: CASSQGVWNTEAFF; CDR3nt: TGTGCCAGCAGCCAAGGAGTGTGGAACACTGAAGCTTTCTTT
v_gene: TRBV4-3; j_gene: TRBJ2-2; abundance: .; d_gene: TRBD2; CDR3aa: CASSQDGVWREVGTGELFF; CDR3nt: TGCGCCAGCAGCCAAGATGGGGTGTGGCGGGAGGTCGGCACCGGGGAGCTGTTTTTT
v_gene: TRBV23-1; j_gene: TRBJ2-7; abundance: once; d_gene: .; CDR3aa: CASSQPTRVYHEQYF; CDR3nt: TGCGCCAGCAGTCAACCAACACGGGTGTACCACGAGCAGTACTTC
v_gene: TRBV7-3; j_gene: TRBJ2-1; abundance: .; d_gene: TRBD2; CDR3aa: CASSLSLAVYNEQFF; CDR3nt: TGTGCCAGCAGCTTATCGCTAGCGGTCTACAATGAGCAGTTCTTC
v_gene: TRBV3-1; j_gene: TRBJ2-3; abundance: .; d_gene: .; CDR3aa: CASSQEVERSTDTQYF; CDR3nt: TGTGCCAGCAGCCAAGAAGTTGAGAGGAGCACAGATACGCAGTATTTT
v_gene: TRBV10-2; j_gene: TRBJ2-3; abundance: .; d_gene: .; CDR3aa: CASSIISGTTDTQYF; CDR3nt: TGCGCCAGCAGTATCATTAGCGGTACCACAGATACGCAGTATTTT
v_gene: TRBV30; j_gene: TRBJ2-1; abundance: once; d_gene: .; CDR3aa: CAWGGLNNEQFF; CDR3nt: TGTGCCTGGGGGGGATTAAACAATGAGCAGTTCTTC
v_gene: TRBV7-9; j_gene: TRBJ2-7; abundance: .; d_gene: .; CDR3aa: CASSSLDSATYEQYF; CDR3nt: TGTGCCAGCAGCTCCTTGGACAGTGCTACCTACGAGCAGTACTTC
v_gene: TRBV4-1; j_gene: TRBJ2-5; abundance: .; d_gene: .; CDR3aa: CASSMVDARTQETQYF; CDR3nt: TGCGCCAGCAGCATGGTGGACGCCCGTACTCAAGAGACCCAGTACTTC
v_gene: TRBV20-1; j_gene: TRBJ2-1; abundance: .; d_gene: .; CDR3aa: CSARLQISGTYNEQFF; CDR3nt: TGCAGTGCTCGCTTACAAATTAGCGGTACATACAATGAGCAGTTCTTC
v_gene: TRBV19; j_gene: TRBJ2-5; abundance: .; d_gene: .; CDR3aa: CASSIDVFQETQYF; CDR3nt: TGTGCCAGTAGTATAGATGTTTTCCAAGAGACCCAGTACTTC
v_gene: TRBV3-1; j_gene: TRBJ2-5; abundance: .; d_gene: .; CDR3aa: CASSQGPQETQYF; CDR3nt: TGTGCCAGCAGCCAAGGACCCCAAGAGACCCAGTACTTC
v_gene: TRBV27; j_gene: TRBJ1-2; abundance: .; d_gene: .; CDR3aa: CASSPDNYGYTF; CDR3nt: TGTGCCAGCAGTCCCGACAACTATGGCTACACCTTC
v_gene: TRBV30; j_gene: TRBJ1-5; abundance: once; d_gene: .; CDR3aa: CAWSTDGRNQPQHF; CDR3nt: TGTGCCTGGAGTACGGACGGACGCAATCAGCCCCAGCATTTT
v_gene: TRBV20-1; j_gene: TRBJ2-2; abundance: .; d_gene: TRBD2; CDR3aa: CSAPSGTDGELFF; CDR3nt: TGCAGTGCCCCTAGCGGGACGGATGGGGAGCTGTTTTTT
v_gene: TRBV7-9; j_gene: TRBJ2-1; abundance: .; d_gene: .; CDR3aa: CASSFSAIEREQFF; CDR3nt: TGTGCCAGCAGCTTTAGCGCGATCGAGCGGGAGCAGTTCTTC
v_gene: TRBV7-9; j_gene: TRBJ1-1; abundance: .; d_gene: .; CDR3aa: CASSFYLGTEAFF; CDR3nt: TGTGCCAGCAGCTTTTATCTGGGGACTGAAGCTTTCTTT
v_gene: TRBV19; j_gene: TRBJ2-1; abundance: few; d_gene: .; CDR3aa: CASSIGPSSYNEQFF; CDR3nt: TGTGCCAGTAGTATCGGGCCTAGCTCCTACAATGAGCAGTTCTTC
v_gene: TRBV29-1; j_gene: TRBJ2-7; abundance: .; d_gene: TRBD2; CDR3aa: CSVGTSTHYEQYF; CDR3nt: TGCAGCGTTGGGACTAGTACTCACTACGAGCAGTACTTC
v_gene: TRBV27; j_gene: TRBJ2-3; abundance: .; d_gene: .; CDR3aa: CASRPLHITRGADTQYF; CDR3nt: TGTGCCAGCAGGCCTCTCCATATAACTAGGGGCGCAGATACGCAGTATTTT
v_gene: TRBV19; j_gene: TRBJ2-7; abundance: .; d_gene: .; CDR3aa: CASSIVYAGEQYF; CDR3nt: TGTGCCAGTAGTATAGTGTATGCTGGCGAGCAGTACTTC
v_gene: TRBV29-1; j_gene: TRBJ1-1; abundance: .; d_gene: .; CDR3aa: CSVERVHESGAFF; CDR3nt: TGCAGCGTTGAGAGGGTTCACGAGTCGGGAGCTTTCTTT
v_gene: TRBV30; j_gene: TRBJ1-2; abundance: .; d_gene: .; CDR3aa: CAWSLDGGYTF; CDR3nt: TGTGCCTGGAGTTTAGACGGTGGCTACACCTTC
v_gene: TRBV6-1; j_gene: TRBJ1-2; abundance: .; d_gene: TRBD1; CDR3aa: CASGGQGTNGLVYGYTF; CDR3nt: TGTGCCAGCGGTGGACAGGGGACTAATGGGCTAGTCTATGGCTACACCTTC
v_gene: TRBV12-3/TRBV12-4; j_gene: TRBJ2-1; abundance: .; d_gene: TRBD2; CDR3aa: CASRPLAEPYNEQFF; CDR3nt: TGTGCCAGCAGACCACTAGCGGAGCCGTACAATGAGCAGTTCTTC
v_gene: TRBV12-3/TRBV12-4; j_gene: TRBJ1-2; abundance: .; d_gene: .; CDR3aa: CASSPQGMSYGYTF; CDR3nt: TGTGCCAGCAGCCCACAGGGAATGAGCTATGGCTACACCTTC
v_gene: TRBV4-1; j_gene: TRBJ2-1; abundance: few; d_gene: .; CDR3aa: CASSLTESSYNEQFF; CDR3nt: TGCGCCAGCAGCCTGACGGAGAGCTCCTACAATGAGCAGTTCTTC
v_gene: TRBV27; j_gene: TRBJ2-1; abundance: .; d_gene: TRBD2; CDR3aa: CASSLGGGNEQFF; CDR3nt: TGTGCCAGCAGTTTGGGCGGGGGGAATGAGCAGTTCTTC
v_gene: TRBV6-2/TRBV6-3; j_gene: TRBJ2-2; abundance: .; d_gene: TRBD2; CDR3aa: CASSSTSETGELFF; CDR3nt: TGTGCCAGCAGTTCCACTAGCGAGACCGGGGAGCTGTTTTTT
v_gene: TRBV27; j_gene: TRBJ1-5; abundance: once; d_gene: .; CDR3aa: CASSFLGSNQPQHF; CDR3nt: TGTGCCAGCAGTTTTCTCGGTAGCAATCAGCCCCAGCATTTT
v_gene: TRBV29-1; j_gene: TRBJ2-3; abundance: .; d_gene: .; CDR3aa: CSVEDRGTYTDTQYF; CDR3nt: TGCAGCGTTGAAGATCGGGGGACTTACACAGATACGCAGTATTTT
v_gene: TRBV7-9; j_gene: TRBJ2-1; abundance: few; d_gene: .; CDR3aa: CASSPLGDEQFF; CDR3nt: TGTGCCAGCAGCCCCCTGGGGGATGAGCAGTTCTTC
v_gene: TRBV27; j_gene: TRBJ2-7; abundance: few; d_gene: TRBD1; CDR3aa: CASSLGTGPYEQYF; CDR3nt: TGTGCCAGCAGCCTCGGGACAGGGCCATACGAGCAGTACTTC
v_gene: TRBV29-1; j_gene: TRBJ2-1; abundance: .; d_gene: TRBD2; CDR3aa: CSVELGLAGDMGQFF; CDR3nt: TGCAGCGTTGAATTGGGCCTAGCGGGAGATATGGGGCAGTTCTTC
v_gene: TRBV6-5; j_gene: TRBJ2-1; abundance: .; d_gene: .; CDR3aa: CASSYSGRASYNEQFF; CDR3nt: TGTGCCAGCAGTTACTCAGGGCGGGCTTCCTACAATGAGCAGTTCTTC
v_gene: TRBV7-9; j_gene: TRBJ1-2; abundance: .; d_gene: .; CDR3aa: CASSLGSLYGYTF; CDR3nt: TGTGCCAGCAGCTTGGGCAGCCTCTATGGCTACACCTTC
v_gene: TRBV28; j_gene: TRBJ1-4; abundance: .; d_gene: TRBD1; CDR3aa: CASSLLGQPNEKLFF; CDR3nt: TGTGCCAGCAGTTTACTGGGACAGCCTAATGAAAAACTGTTTTTT
v_gene: TRBV14; j_gene: TRBJ1-1; abundance: once; d_gene: .; CDR3aa: CASSQIPGRGDTEAFF; CDR3nt: TGTGCCAGCAGCCAAATCCCAGGCCGAGGAGACACTGAAGCTTTCTTT
v_gene: TRBV29-1; j_gene: TRBJ2-1; abundance: .; d_gene: .; CDR3aa: CSVTLLSEQFF; CDR3nt: TGCAGCGTTACCCTCCTTAGTGAGCAGTTCTTC
v_gene: TRBV11-2; j_gene: TRBJ2-7; abundance: .; d_gene: .; CDR3aa: CASSLGASALEEQYF; CDR3nt: TGTGCCAGCAGCTTAGGAGCTAGCGCCCTCGAGGAGCAGTACTTC
v_gene: TRBV27; j_gene: TRBJ1-1; abundance: once; d_gene: TRBD1; CDR3aa: CASRDRGRTEAFF; CDR3nt: TGTGCCAGCAGGGACAGGGGGCGGACTGAAGCTTTCTTT
v_gene: TRBV27; j_gene: TRBJ1-5; abundance: .; d_gene: .; CDR3aa: CASSRVGGPQHF; CDR3nt: TGTGCCAGCAGCCGCGTTGGTGGGCCCCAGCATTTT
v_gene: TRBV2; j_gene: TRBJ2-5; abundance: .; d_gene: TRBD2; CDR3aa: CASTGGLAEEETQYF; CDR3nt: TGTGCCAGCACTGGGGGACTAGCGGAAGAAGAGACCCAGTACTTC
v_gene: TRBV7-2; j_gene: TRBJ2-7; abundance: .; d_gene: .; CDR3aa: CASRHWERSAYEQYF; CDR3nt: TGTGCCAGCAGGCACTGGGAGCGGAGCGCCTACGAGCAGTACTTC
v_gene: TRBV7-7; j_gene: TRBJ2-5; abundance: .; d_gene: .; CDR3aa: CASSFPGGQETQYF; CDR3nt: TGTGCCAGCAGCTTCCCTGGTGGGCAAGAGACCCAGTACTTC
v_gene: TRBV4-3; j_gene: TRBJ1-2; abundance: .; d_gene: TRBD1; CDR3aa: CASSQGRILGQKGGYTF; CDR3nt: TGCGCCAGCAGCCAAGGACGGATCCTGGGACAGAAGGGAGGCTACACCTTC
v_gene: TRBV28; j_gene: TRBJ2-3; abundance: .; d_gene: .; CDR3aa: CASSLPRLYTDTQYF; CDR3nt: TGTGCCAGCAGTTTACCGCGACTTTACACAGATACGCAGTATTTT
v_gene: TRBV29-1; j_gene: TRBJ2-5; abundance: .; d_gene: TRBD1; CDR3aa: CSGGPPTGEGETQYF; CDR3nt: TGCAGCGGTGGCCCGCCAACAGGGGAAGGAGAGACCCAGTACTTC
v_gene: TRBV20-1; j_gene: TRBJ1-2; abundance: .; d_gene: .; CDR3aa: CSARTASIYGYTF; CDR3nt: TGCAGTGCTAGAACAGCCTCGATCTATGGCTACACCTTC
v_gene: TRBV4-2; j_gene: TRBJ2-1; abundance: .; d_gene: TRBD2; CDR3aa: CASSQGGLADEQFF; CDR3nt: TGTGCCAGCAGCCAAGGGGGACTAGCGGACGAGCAGTTCTTC
v_gene: TRBV7-9; j_gene: TRBJ1-2; abundance: .; d_gene: TRBD1; CDR3aa: CASSRQGGYGYTF; CDR3nt: TGTGCCAGCAGCCGACAGGGAGGCTATGGCTACACCTTC